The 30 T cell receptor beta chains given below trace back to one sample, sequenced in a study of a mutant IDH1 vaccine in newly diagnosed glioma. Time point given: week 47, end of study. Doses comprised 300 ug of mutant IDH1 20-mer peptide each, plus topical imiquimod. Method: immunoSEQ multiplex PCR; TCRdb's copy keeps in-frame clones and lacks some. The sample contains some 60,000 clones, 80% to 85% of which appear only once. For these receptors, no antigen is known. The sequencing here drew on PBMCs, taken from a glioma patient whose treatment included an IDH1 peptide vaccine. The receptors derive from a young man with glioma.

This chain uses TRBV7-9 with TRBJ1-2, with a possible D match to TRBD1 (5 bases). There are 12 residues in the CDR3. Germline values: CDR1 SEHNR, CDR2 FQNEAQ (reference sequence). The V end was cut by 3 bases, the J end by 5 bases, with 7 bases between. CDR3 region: CASSLRQYGYTF. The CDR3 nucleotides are TGTGCCAGCAGCTTGAGACAGTATGGCTACACCTTC.

The CDR3 DNA follows: TGTGCCAGCAGCATTACCCAGGGCGGCACAGATACGCAGTATTTT. Translated: CASSITQGGTDTQYF. The chain links TRBV7-7 to TRBJ2-3; D is possibly TRBD1 (5 bases). V lost 5 bases and J lost 1, with 13 bases in between. The germline CDR1 and CDR2 sequences are SSHAT and FNYEAQ (reference sequence). The CDR3 contains 15 residues.

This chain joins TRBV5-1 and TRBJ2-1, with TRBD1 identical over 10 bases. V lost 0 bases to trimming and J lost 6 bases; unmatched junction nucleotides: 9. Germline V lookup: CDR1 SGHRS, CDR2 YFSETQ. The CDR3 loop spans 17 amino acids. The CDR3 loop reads CASSLAYGTGATNEQFF. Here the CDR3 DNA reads TGCGCCAGCAGCTTGGCCTACGGGACAGGGGCCACCAATGAGCAGTTCTTC.

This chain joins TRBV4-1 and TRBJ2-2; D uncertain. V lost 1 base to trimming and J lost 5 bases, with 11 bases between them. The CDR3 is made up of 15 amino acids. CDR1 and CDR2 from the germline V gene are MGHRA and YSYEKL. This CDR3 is CASSQALLLTGELFF. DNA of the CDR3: TGCGCCAGCAGCCAAGCTCTATTGTTGACCGGGGAGCTGTTTTTT.

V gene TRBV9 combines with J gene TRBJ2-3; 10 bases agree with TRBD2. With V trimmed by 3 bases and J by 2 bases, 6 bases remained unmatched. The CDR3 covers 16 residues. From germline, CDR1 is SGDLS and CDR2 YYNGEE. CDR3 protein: CASSGLAGGLTDTQYF. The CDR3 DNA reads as TGTGCCAGCAGCGGATTAGCGGGGGGACTCACAGATACGCAGTATTTT. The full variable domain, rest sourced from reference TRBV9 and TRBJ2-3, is DSGVTQTPKHLITATGQRVTLRCSPRSGDLSVYWYQQSLDQGLQFLIQYYNGEERAKGNILERFSAQQFPDLHSELNLSSLELGDSALYFCASSGLAGGLTDTQYFGPGTRLTVL.

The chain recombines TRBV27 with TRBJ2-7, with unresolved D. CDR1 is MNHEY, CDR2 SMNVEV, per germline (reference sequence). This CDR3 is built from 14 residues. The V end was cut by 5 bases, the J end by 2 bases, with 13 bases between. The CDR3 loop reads CASSATPRTYEQYF. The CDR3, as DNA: TGTGCCAGCAGTGCTACCCCTCGAACCTACGAGCAGTACTTC.

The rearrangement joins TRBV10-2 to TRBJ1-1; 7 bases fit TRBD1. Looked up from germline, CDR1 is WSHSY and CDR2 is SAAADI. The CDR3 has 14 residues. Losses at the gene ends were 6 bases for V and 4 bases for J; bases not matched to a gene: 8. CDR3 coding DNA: TGCGCCAGCAGCGGGACAGCTGGTGGCACTGAAGCTTTCTTT. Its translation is CASSGTAGGTEAFF.

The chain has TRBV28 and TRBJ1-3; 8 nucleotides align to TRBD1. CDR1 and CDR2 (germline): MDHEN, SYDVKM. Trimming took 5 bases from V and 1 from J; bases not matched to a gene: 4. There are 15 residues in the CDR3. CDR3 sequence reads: CASSLRQGSGNTIYF. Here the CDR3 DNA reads TGTGCCAGCAGTCTGAGACAGGGGTCTGGAAACACCATATATTTT.

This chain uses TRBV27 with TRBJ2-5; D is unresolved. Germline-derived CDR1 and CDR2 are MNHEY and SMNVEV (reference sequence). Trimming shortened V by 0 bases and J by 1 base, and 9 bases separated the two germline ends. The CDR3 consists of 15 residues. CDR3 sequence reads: CASSLSLGLQETQYF. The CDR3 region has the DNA TGTGCCAGCAGTTTATCGCTCGGCCTCCAAGAGACCCAGTACTTC.

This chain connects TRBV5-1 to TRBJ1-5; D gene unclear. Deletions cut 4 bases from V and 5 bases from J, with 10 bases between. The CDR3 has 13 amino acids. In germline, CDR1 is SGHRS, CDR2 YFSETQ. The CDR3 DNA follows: TGCGCCAGCAGCCCGGCGGTAGATCAGCCCCAGCATTTT. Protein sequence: CASSPAVDQPQHF.

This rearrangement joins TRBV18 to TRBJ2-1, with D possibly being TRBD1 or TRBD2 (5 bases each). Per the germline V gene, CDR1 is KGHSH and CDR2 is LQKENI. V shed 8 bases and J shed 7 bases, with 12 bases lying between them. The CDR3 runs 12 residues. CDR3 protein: CASHSEGNEQFF. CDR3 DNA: TGTGCCAGCCATTCCGAGGGGAATGAGCAGTTCTTC.

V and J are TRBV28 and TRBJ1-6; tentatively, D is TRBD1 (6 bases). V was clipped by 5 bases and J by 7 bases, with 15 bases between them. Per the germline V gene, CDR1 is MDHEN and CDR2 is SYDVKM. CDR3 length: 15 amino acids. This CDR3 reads CASSPPGRGNSPLHF. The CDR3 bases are TGTGCCAGCAGTCCACCCGGGAGGGGGAATTCACCCCTCCACTTT. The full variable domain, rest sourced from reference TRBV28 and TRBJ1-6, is DVKVTQSSRYLVKRTGEKVFLECVQDMDHENMFWYRQDPGLGLRLIYFSYDVKMKEKGDIPEGYSVSREKKERFSLILESASTNQTSMYLCASSPPGRGNSPLHFGNGTRLTVT.

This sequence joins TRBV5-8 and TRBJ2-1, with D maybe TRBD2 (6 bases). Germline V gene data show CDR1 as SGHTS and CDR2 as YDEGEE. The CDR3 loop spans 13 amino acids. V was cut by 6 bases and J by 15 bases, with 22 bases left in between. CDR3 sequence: CASTRHRDSRMFF. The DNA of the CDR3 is TGTGCCAGCACCCGGCATCGGGACTCTCGGATGTTCTTC.

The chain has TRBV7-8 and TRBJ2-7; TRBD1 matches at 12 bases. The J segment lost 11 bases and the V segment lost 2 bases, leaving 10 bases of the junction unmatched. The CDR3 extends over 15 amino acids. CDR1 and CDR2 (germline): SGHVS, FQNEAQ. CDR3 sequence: CASSLIYGTGGAEYF. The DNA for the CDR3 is TGTGCCAGCAGCTTAATATACGGGACAGGGGGCGCGGAGTACTTC.

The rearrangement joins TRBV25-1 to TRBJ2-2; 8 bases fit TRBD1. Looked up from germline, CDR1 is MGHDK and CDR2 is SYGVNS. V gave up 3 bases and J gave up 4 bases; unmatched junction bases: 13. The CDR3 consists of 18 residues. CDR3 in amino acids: CASSDNGGQGTLTGELFF. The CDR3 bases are TGTGCCAGCAGTGATAATGGAGGACAGGGAACACTCACCGGGGAGCTGTTTTTT.

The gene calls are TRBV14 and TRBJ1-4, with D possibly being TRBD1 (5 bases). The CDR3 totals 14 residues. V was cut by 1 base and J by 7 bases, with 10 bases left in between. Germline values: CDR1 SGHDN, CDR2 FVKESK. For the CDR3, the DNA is TGTGCCAGCAGCCAAGTAGGGGCGGGTGAAAAACTGTTTTTT. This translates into CASSQVGAGEKLFF.

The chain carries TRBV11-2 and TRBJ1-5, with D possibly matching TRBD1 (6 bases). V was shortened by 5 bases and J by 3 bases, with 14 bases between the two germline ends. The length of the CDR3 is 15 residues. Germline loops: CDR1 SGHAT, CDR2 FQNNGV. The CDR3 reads CASSRDGQLNQPQHF. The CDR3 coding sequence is TGTGCCAGCAGCCGTGATGGACAGCTCAATCAGCCCCAGCATTTT. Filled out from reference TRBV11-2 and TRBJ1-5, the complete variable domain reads EAGVAQSPRYKIIEKRQSVAFWCNPISGHATLYWYQQILGQGPKLLIQFQNNGVVDDSQLPKDRFSAERLKGVDSTLKIQPAKLEDSAVYLCASSRDGQLNQPQHFGDGTRLSIL.

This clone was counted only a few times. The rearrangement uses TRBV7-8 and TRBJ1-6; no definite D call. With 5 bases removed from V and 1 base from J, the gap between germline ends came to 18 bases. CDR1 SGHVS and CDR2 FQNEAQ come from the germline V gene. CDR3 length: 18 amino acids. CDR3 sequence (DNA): TGTGCCAGCAGCGTCGTTACTAGAAAAGGTTCCTATAATTCACCCCTCCACTTT. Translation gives CASSVVTRKGSYNSPLHF. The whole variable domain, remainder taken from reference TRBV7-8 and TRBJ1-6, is GAGVSQSPRYKVAKRGQDVALRCDPISGHVSLFWYQQALGQGPEFLTYFQNEAQLDKSGLPSDRFFAERPEGSVSTLKIQRTQQEDSAVYLCASSVVTRKGSYNSPLHFGNGTRLTVT.

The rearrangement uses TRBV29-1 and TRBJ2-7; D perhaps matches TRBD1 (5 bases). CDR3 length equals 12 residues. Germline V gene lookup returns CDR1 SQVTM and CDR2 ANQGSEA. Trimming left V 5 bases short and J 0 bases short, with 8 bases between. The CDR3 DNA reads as TGCAGCGTTCGTGACAGCTCCTACGAGCAGTACTTC. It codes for CSVRDSSYEQYF.

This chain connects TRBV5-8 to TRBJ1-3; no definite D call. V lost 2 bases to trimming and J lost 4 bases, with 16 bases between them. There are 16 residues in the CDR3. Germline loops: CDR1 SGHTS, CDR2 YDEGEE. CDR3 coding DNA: TGTGCCAGCAGCTTACGCTTAAGTGGGCGAGGAAACACCATATATTTT. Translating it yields CASSLRLSGRGNTIYF.

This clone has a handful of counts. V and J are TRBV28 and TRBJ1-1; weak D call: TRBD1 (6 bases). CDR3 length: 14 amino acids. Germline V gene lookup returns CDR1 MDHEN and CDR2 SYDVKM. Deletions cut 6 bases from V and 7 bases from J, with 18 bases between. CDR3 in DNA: TGTGCCAGCAGCGAAAACCGGGACACCCATGAAGCTTTCTTT. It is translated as CASSENRDTHEAFF.

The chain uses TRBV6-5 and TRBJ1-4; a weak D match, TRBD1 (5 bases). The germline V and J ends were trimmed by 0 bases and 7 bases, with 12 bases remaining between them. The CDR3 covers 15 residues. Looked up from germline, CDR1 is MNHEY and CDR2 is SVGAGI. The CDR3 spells CASSYSRQRGEKLFF. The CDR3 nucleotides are TGTGCCAGCAGTTACTCGAGGCAGAGGGGTGAAAAACTGTTTTTT.

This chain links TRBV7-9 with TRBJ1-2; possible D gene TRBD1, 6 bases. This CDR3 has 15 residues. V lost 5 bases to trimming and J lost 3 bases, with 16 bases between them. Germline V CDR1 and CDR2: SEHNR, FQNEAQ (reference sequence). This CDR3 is CASSPLDRIYYGYTF. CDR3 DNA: TGTGCCAGCAGCCCGTTGGACAGAATTTACTATGGCTACACCTTC.

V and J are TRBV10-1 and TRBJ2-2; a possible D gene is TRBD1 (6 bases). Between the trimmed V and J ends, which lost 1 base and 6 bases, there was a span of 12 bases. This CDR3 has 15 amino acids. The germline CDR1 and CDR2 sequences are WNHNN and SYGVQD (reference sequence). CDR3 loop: CASSELGRGPGELFF. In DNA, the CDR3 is TGCGCCAGCAGTGAGTTGGGCAGGGGTCCCGGGGAGCTGTTTTTT.

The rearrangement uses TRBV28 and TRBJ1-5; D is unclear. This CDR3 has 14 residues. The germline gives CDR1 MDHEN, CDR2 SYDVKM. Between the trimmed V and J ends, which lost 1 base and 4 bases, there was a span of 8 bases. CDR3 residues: CASSLSVVNQPQHF. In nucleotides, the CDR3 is TGTGCCAGCAGTTTATCCGTGGTGAATCAGCCCCAGCATTTT.

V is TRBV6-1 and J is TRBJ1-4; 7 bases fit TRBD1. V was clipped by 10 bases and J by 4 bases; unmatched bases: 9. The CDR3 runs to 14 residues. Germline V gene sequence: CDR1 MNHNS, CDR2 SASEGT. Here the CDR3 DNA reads TGTGCCATTTCAGACAGGGACTTTAATGAAAAACTGTTTTTT. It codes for CAISDRDFNEKLFF.

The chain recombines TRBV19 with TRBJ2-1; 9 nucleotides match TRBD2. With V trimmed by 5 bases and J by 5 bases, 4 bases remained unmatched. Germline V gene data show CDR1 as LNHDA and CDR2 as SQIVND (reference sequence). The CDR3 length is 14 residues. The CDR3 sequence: CASSSSGDNNEQFF. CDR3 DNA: TGTGCCAGTAGTTCTAGCGGGGACAACAATGAGCAGTTCTTC.

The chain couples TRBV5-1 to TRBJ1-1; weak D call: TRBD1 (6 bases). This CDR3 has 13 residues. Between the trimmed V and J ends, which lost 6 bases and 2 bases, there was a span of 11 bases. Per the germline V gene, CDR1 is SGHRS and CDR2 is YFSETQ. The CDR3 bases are TGCGCCAGCAAGGGGGATCTCAACACTGAAGCTTTCTTT. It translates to CASKGDLNTEAFF.

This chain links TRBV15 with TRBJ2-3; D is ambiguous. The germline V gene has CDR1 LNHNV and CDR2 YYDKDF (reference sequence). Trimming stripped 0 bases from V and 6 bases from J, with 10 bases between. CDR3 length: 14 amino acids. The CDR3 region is CATSRDRFLDTQYF. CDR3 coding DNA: TGTGCCACCAGCAGAGACAGATTTTTGGATACGCAGTATTTT.

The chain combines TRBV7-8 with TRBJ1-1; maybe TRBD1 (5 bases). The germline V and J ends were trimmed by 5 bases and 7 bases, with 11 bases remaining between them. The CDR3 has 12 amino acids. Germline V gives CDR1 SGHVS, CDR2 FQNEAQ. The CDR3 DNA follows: TGTGCCAGCAGCCTGGGACGGAATGAAGCTTTCTTT. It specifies CASSLGRNEAFF.